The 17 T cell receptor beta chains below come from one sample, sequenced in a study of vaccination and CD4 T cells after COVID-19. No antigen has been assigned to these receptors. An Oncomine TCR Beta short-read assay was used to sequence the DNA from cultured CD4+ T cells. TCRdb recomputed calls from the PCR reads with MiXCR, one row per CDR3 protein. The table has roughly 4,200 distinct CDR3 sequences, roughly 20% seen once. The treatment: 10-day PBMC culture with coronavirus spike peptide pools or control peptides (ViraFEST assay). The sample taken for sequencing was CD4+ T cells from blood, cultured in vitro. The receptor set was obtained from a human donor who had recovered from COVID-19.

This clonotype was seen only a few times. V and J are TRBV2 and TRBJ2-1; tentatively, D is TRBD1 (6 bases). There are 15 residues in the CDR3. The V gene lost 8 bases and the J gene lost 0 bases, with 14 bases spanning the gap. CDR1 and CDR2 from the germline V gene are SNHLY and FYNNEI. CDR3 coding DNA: TGTGCCAGCGTAGGAACAGGGAGCTCCTACAATGAGCAGTTCTTC. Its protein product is CASVGTGSSYNEQFF.

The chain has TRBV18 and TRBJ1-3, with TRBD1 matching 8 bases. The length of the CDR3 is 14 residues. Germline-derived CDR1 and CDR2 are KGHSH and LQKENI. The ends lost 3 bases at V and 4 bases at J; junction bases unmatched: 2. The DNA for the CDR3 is TGTGCCAGCTCACCCGGGACAGGCGGAAACACCATATATTTT. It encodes CASSPGTGGNTIYF.

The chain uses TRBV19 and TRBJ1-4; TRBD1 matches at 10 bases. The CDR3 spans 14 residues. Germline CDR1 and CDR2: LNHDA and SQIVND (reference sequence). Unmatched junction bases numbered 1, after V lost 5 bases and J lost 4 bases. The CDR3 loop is CASSDRGLNEKLFF. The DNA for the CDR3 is TGTGCCAGTAGTGACAGGGGGCTTAATGAAAAACTGTTTTTT.

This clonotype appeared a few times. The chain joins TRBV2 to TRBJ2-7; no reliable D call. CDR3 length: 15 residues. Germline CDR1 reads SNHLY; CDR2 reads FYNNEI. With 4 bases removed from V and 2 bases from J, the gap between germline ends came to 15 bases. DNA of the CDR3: TGTGCCAGCAGTGCTGAGAGTTTGTTCCCCTACGAGCAGTACTTC. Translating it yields CASSAESLFPYEQYF.

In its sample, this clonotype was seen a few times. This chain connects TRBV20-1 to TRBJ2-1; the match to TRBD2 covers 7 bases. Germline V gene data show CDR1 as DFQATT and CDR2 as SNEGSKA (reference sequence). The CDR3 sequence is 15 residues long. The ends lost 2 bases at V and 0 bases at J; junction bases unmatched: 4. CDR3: CSARMGGGSYNEQFF. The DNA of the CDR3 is TGCAGTGCTAGAATGGGCGGGGGCTCCTACAATGAGCAGTTCTTC.

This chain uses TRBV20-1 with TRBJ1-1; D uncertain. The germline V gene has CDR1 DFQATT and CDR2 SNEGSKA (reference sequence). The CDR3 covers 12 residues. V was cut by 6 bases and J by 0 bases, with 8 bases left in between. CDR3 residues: CSASTLNTEAFF. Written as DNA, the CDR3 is TGCAGTGCATCGACACTGAACACTGAAGCTTTCTTT.

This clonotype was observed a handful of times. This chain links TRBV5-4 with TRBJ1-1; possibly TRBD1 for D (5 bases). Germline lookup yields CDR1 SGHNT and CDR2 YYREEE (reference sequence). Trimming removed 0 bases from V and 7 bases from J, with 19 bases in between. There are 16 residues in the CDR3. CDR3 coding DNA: TGTGCCAGCAGCTTGGGGGCTAGGCAGGGCGGAAATGAAGCTTTCTTT. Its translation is CASSLGARQGGNEAFF. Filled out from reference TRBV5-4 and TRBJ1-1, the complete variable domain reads ETGVTQSPTHLIKTRGQQVTLRCSSQSGHNTVSWYQQALGQGPQFIFQYYREEENGRGNFPPRFSGLQFPNYSSELNVNALELDDSALYLCASSLGARQGGNEAFFGQGTRLTVV.

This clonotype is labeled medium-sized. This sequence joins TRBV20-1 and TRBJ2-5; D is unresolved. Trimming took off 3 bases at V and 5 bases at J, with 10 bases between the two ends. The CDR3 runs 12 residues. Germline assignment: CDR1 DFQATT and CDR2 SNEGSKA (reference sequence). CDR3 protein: CSARTDRETQYF. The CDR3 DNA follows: TGCAGTGCTAGGACGGATCGGGAGACCCAGTACTTC.

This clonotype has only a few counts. CDR3 bases: TGTGCCAGCAGTGAAGGGGGAAACACCGGGGAGCTGTTTTTT. Translated: CASSEGGNTGELFF. The chain couples TRBV2 to TRBJ2-2; D unresolved. V was clipped by 1 base and J by 2 bases, with 5 bases between them. Germline V gives CDR1 SNHLY, CDR2 FYNNEI. The CDR3 is 14 residues long.

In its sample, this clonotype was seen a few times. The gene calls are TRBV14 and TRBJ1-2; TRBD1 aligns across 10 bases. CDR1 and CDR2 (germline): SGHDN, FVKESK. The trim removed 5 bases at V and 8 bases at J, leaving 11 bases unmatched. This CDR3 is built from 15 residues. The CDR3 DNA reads TGTGCCAGCAGCTCCCGACAGGGGGCTTTGGAGGGCTACACCTTC. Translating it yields CASSSRQGALEGYTF.

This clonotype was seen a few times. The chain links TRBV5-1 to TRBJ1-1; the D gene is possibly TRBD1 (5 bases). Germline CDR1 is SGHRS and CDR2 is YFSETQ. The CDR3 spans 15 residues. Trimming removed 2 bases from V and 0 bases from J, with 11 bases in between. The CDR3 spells CASSFGGGMNTEAFF. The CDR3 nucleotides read TGCGCCAGCAGCTTCGGGGGGGGTATGAACACTGAAGCTTTCTTT.

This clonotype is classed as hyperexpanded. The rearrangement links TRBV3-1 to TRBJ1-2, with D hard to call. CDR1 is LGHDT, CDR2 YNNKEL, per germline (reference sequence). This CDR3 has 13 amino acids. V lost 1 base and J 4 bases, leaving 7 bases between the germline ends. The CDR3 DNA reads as TGTGCCAGCAGCCAAGCCGGGTTCTATGGCTACACCTTC. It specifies CASSQAGFYGYTF.

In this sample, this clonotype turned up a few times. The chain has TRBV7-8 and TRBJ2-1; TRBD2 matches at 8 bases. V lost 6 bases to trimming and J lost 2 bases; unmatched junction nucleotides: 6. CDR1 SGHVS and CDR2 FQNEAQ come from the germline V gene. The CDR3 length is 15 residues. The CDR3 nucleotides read TGTGCCAGCAGATCCACTAGCGGAGCCTACAATGAGCAGTTCTTC. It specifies CASRSTSGAYNEQFF. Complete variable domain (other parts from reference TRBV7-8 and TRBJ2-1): GAGVSQSPRYKVAKRGQDVALRCDPISGHVSLFWYQQALGQGPEFLTYFQNEAQLDKSGLPSDRFFAERPEGSVSTLKIQRTQQEDSAVYLCASRSTSGAYNEQFFGPGTRLTVL.

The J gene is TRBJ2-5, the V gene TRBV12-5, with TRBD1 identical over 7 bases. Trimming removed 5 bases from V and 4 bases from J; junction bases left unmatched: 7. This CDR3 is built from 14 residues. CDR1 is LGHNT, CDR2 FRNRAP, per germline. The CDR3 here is CASGPPSGGETQYF. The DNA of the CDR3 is TGTGCTAGTGGTCCTCCATCAGGGGGAGAGACCCAGTACTTC.

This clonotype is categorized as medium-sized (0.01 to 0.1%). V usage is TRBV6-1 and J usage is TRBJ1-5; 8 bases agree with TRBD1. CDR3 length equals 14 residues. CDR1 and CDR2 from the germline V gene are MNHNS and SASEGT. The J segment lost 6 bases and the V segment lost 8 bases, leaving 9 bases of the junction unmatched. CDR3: CASGTTGAIQPQHF. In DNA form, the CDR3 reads TGTGCCAGCGGGACGACAGGGGCGATTCAGCCCCAGCATTTT.

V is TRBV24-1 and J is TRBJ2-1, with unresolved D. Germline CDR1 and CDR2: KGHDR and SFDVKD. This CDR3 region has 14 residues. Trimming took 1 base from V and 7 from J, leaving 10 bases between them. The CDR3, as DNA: TGTGCCACCAGTGATTTAAAGTACCCAAATGAGCAGTTCTTC. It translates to CATSDLKYPNEQFF.

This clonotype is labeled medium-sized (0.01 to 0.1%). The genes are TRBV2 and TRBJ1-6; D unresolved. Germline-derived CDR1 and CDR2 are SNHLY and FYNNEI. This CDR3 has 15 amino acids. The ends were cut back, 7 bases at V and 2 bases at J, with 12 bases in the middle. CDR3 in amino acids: CASISGRTYNSPLHF. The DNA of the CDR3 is TGTGCCAGCATTTCAGGAAGAACCTATAATTCACCCCTCCACTTT. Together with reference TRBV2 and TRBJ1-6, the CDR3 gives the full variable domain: EPEVTQTPSHQVTQMGQEVILRCVPISNHLYFYWYRQILGQKVEFLVSFYNNEISEKSEIFDDQFSVERPDGSNFTLKIRSTKLEDSAMYFCASISGRTYNSPLHFGNGTRLTVT.